This section outlines one TCR beta chain sequence together with its context. Repertoires were generated with immunoSEQ multiplex PCR, while TCRdb's copy carries only in-frame clones and drops some. The sample includes approximately 250,000 clones, around 93% of them seen just once. Trimming removed 3 bases from V and 0 bases from J; junction bases left unmatched: 0. The CDR3 loop spans 16 amino acids. CDR1 and CDR2 from the germline V gene are SEHNR and FQNEAQ (reference sequence). The data belong to a study of blood T cell repertoires in COVID-19. On the study more broadly: Sources were T cells, B-cell-depleted T cells, or PBMCs; the material itself was cDNA or gDNA.

Membership in each cohort depended on participant-reported clinical history. All exposed participants met a person with COVID-19 within 2 weeks before entering the study. The clonotype was recovered from a man aged 35 to 55 who had been exposed to COVID-19. Source material: PBMCs or T cells enriched from blood (not recorded which). The V call is TRBV7-9, the J call TRBJ2-6, with 9 bases identical to TRBD1. CDR3 residues: CASSLGQGSGANVLTF. CDR3 bases: TGTGCCAGCAGCTTGGGACAGGGCTCTGGGGCCAACGTCCTGACTTTC.